This TCR beta chain was sequenced for a study of blood T cell repertoires in COVID-19. CDR3 length: 16 amino acids. V was cut by 3 bases and J by 2 bases, with 14 bases left in between. Germline V lookup: CDR1 SGDLS, CDR2 YYNGEE. Generated by immunoSEQ multiplex PCR, the TCRdb table keeps only in-frame clones and is missing some. The sample has 100,000 to 150,000 clones, about four fifths seen once. The chain links TRBV9 to TRBJ2-2; the D gene is possibly TRBD1 (6 bases). The material sequenced was peripheral blood. This sequence originates from a man between 60 and 75 years old with acute or convalescent COVID-19. CDR3 nucleotides: TGTGCCAGCAGCGCCAGGAGACAGGCAAACACCGGGGAGCTGTTTTTT. Its protein product is CASSARRQANTGELFF.